The clone carrying this TCR gamma chain is medium-sized within its sample. Antigen specificity is unknown. In the same sample, other DNA sequences code for this CDR3. Sequences come from RNA converted to cDNA by reverse transcription. Multiplex PCR used pooled V-gene forward primers and a constant-region reverse primer to amplify CDR3s. TCRdb reprocessed the multiplex PCR reads using CATT. The repertoire holds 25,000 to 35,000 gamma-chain clones, with over 15% as singletons. The sample originates from a study of Vδ1+ human thymocytes. General observations from the study: Unexpected Vdelta2 sequences could cause misinterpretation of bulk repertoire data. In the thymus, TRG and TRD repertoires looked highly polyclonal with Gaussian CDR3 lengths. Approximately 20% of thymic delta-chain sequences were Vdelta2, with few Vdelta3, unlike blood Vdelta1+ controls.

The CDR3 sequence is 11 residues long. Germline trimming cut 0 bases from V and 10 bases from J; bases unmatched to any gene: 3. Germline V CDR1 and CDR2: VINAFY, YDVSNSKD. The chain combines TRGV5 with TRGJ1 or TRGJ2. The clonotype comes from a boy younger than two who had congenital heart surgery. The sequencing input was Vdelta1+ gamma-delta thymocytes from the thymus. Subset given: FACS-sorted CD3+ TCRalphabeta- TCRVdelta1+ TCRVdelta2- thymocytes. CDR3 bases: TGTGCCACCTGGGACAGGCCGAAGAAACTCTTT. Its protein product is CATWDRPKKLF.